The clone carrying this TCR beta chain was observed a single time. Its matching antigen is unknown. CDR3 length: 12 residues. Germline values: CDR1 MNHNY, CDR2 SVGAGI (reference sequence). The V and J ends lost 7 bases and 1 base respectively, with 7 bases between them. Every isolated RNA sample was fully reverse transcribed, so sequencing captured expressed TCRB transcripts. Sequenced by immunoSEQ multiplex PCR; TCRdb stores in-frame clones only, minus some. The sample includes some 52,000 clones, approximately 45% of them seen just once. The sample comes from a study of beta chain features in type 1 diabetes. Regarding the study as a whole: All four CD4+ subsets from Type 1 diabetes patients carried moderately but significantly shorter TCRB CDR3s.

Without exception, sorted populations had purity beyond 98%. The material sequenced was Tregs from blood. The receptor was derived from a man younger than 40 with type 1 diabetes. The chain recombines TRBV6-6 with TRBJ1-1; unclear D gene. The CDR3 spells CASTTGNTEAFF. CDR3 coding DNA: TGTGCCAGCACCACGGGGAACACTGAAGCTTTCTTT.